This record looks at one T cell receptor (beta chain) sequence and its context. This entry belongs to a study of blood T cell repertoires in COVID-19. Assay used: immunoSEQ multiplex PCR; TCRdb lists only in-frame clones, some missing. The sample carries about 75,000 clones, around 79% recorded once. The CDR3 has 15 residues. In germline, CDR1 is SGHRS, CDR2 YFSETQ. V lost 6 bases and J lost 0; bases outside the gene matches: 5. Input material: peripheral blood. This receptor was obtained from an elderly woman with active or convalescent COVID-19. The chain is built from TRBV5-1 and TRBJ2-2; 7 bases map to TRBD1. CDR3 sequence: CASTQQGTNTGELFF. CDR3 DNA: TGCGCCAGCACCCAACAGGGGACGAACACCGGGGAGCTGTTTTTT.